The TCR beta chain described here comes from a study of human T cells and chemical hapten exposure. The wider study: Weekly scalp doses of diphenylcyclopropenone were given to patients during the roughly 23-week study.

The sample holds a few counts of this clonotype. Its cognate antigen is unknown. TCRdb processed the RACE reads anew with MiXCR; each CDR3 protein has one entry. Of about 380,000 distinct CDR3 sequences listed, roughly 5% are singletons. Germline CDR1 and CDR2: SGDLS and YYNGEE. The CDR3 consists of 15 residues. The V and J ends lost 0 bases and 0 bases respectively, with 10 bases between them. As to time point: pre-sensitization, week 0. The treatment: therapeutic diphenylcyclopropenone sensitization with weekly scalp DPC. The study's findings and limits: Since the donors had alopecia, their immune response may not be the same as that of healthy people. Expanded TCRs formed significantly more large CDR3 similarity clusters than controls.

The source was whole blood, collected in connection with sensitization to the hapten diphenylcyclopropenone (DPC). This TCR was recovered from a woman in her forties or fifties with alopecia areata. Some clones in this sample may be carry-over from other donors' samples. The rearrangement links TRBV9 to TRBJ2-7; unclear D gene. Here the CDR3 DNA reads TGTGCCAGCAGCGTAGGTGAAGGGCTCTCCTACGAGCAGTACTTC. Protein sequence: CASSVGEGLSYEQYF.